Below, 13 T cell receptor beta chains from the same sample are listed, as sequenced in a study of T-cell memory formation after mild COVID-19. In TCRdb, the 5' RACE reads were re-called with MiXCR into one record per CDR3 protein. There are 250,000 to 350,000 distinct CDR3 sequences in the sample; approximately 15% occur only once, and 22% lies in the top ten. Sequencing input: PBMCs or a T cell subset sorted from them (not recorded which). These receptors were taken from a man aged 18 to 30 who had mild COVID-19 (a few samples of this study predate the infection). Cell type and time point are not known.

The CDR3, as DNA: TGTGCCAGCGGGACAGGGCCGTGGGAGACCCAGTACTTC. Its protein product is CASGTGPWETQYF. This chain uses TRBV12-3 or TRBV12-4 with TRBJ2-5, with TRBD1 identical over 9 bases. The CDR3 loop spans 13 amino acids. Germline trimming cut 8 bases from V and 5 bases from J; bases unmatched to any gene: 6.

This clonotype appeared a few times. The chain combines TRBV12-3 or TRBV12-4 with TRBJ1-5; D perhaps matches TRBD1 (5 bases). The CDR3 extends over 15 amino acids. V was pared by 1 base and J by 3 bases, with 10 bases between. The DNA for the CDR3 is TGTGCCAGCAGTTTAGGGGGGACGGTCAATCAGCCCCAGCATTTT. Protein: CASSLGGTVNQPQHF.

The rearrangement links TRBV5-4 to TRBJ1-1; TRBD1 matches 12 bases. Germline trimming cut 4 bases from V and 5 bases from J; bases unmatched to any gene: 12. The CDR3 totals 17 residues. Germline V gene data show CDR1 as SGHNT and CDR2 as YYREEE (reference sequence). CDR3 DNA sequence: TGTGCCAGCAGCCGAGAATGGGGACAGGGGGCGAAGACTGAAGCTTTCTTT. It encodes CASSREWGQGAKTEAFF.

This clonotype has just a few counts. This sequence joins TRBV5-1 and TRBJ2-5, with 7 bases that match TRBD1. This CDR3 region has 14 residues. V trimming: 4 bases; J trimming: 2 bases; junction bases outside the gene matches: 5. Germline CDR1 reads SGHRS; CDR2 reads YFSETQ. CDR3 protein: CASSLVTGQETQYF. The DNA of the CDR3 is TGCGCCAGCAGCCTCGTGACAGGGCAAGAGACCCAGTACTTC. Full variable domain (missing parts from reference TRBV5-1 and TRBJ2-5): KAGVTQTPRYLIKTRGQQVTLSCSPISGHRSVSWYQQTPGQGLQFLFEYFSETQRNKGNFPGRFSGRQFSNSRSEMNVSTLELGDSALYLCASSLVTGQETQYFGPGTRLLVL.

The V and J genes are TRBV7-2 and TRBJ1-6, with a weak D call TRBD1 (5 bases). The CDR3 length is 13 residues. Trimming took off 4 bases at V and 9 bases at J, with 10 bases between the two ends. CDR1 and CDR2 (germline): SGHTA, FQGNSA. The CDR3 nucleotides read TGTGCCAGCAGCTCCTGGGGGGGTTCACCCCTCCACTTT. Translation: CASSSWGGSPLHF.

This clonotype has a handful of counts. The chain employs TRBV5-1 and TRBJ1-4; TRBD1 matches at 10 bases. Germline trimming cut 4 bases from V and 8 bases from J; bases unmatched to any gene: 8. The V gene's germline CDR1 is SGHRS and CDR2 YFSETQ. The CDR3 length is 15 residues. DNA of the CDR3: TGCGCCAGCAGCGTACTCGGGACAGGGGAGGAAAAACTGTTTTTT. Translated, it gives CASSVLGTGEEKLFF.

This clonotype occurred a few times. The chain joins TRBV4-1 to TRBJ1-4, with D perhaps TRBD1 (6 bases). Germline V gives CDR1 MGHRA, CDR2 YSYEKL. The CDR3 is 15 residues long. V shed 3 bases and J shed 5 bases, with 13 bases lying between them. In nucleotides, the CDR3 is TGCGCCAGCAGCCATCAACAGGGCCCGAATGAAAAACTGTTTTTT. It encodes CASSHQQGPNEKLFF.

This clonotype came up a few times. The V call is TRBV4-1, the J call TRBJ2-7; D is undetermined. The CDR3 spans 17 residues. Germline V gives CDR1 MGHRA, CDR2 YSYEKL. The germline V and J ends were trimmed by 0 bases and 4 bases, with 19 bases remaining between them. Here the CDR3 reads CASSQDLAREVGYEQYF. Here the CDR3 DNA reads TGCGCCAGCAGCCAAGATCTTGCCAGAGAGGTAGGGTACGAGCAGTACTTC.

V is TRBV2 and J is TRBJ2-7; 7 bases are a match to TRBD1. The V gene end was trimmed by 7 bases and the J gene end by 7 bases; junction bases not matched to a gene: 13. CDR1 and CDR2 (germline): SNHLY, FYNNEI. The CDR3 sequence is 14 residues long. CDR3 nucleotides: TGTGCCAGCACAGAGACAGGGCCAACGGGGGAGCAGTACGTC. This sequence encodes CASTETGPTGEQYV.

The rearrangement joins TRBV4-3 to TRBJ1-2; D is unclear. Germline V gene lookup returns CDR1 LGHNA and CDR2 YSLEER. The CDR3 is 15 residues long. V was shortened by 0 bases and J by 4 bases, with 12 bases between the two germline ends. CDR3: CASSQDSGLVYGYTF. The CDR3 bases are TGCGCCAGCAGCCAAGACAGTGGACTTGTCTATGGCTACACCTTC.

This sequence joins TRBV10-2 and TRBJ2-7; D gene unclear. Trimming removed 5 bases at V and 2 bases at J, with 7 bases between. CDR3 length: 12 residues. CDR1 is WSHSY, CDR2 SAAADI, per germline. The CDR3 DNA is TGCGCCAGCAGTTGGGTCACCTACGAGCAGTACTTC. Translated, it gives CASSWVTYEQYF.

The CDR3: CASSQGRFYGYTF. Written as DNA, the CDR3 is TGTGCCAGCAGCCAAGGACGGTTCTATGGCTACACCTTC. The chain uses TRBV5-6 and TRBJ1-2; no clear D gene. V was clipped by 4 bases and J by 4 bases, with 11 bases between them. This CDR3 is built from 13 residues. Germline CDR1 SGHDT, CDR2 YYEEEE. Full variable domain (rest looked up from reference TRBV5-6 and TRBJ1-2): DAGVTQSPTHLIKTRGQQVTLRCSPKSGHDTVSWYQQALGQGPQFIFQYYEEEERQRGNFPDRFSGHQFPNYSSELNVNALLLGDSALYLCASSQGRFYGYTFGSGTRLTVV.

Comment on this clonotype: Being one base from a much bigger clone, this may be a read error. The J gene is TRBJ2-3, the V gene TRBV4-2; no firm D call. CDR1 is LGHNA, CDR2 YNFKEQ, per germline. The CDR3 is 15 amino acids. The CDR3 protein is CASSQEIQTTVTQYF. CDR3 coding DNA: TGTGCCAGCAGCCAAGAAATCCAGACCACAGTTACGCAGTATTTT.